The TCR beta chain described here comes from a study of regulatory T cells in long-lasting Graves disease. Noted time point: persistent/refractory GD, antithyroid drugs over 5 years with positive TRAb. The TCR library was made from RNA that had been extracted from PBMCs in TRIzol. The trim removed 6 bases at V and 0 bases at J, leaving 7 bases unmatched. Germline CDR1 DFQATT, CDR2 SNEGSKA (reference sequence). There are 15 residues in the CDR3. Points from the study as a whole: Thyroid tissue was not sampled; only peripheral blood was.

Notes on this clonotype: The target antigen is unknown. Being one base from a much bigger clone, this may be a read error. Because the CDR3 is missing its conserved closing phenylalanine or tryptophan, this is likely a read error.

TCR beta libraries were built with iRepertoire HTBI primers and Arm-PCR of CDR3 regions. TCRdb recomputed calls from the multiplex PCR reads with MiXCR, one row per CDR3 protein. In the table there are 250,000 to 300,000 distinct CDR3 sequences, more than 20% of which are singletons. This clonotype was obtained from a female donor with Graves disease. V is TRBV20-1 and J is TRBJ1-5, with 8 bases aligning to TRBD1. Sequencing was performed on peripheral blood mononuclear cells (PBMCs), taken when the disease was refractory, from a patient treated with antithyroid drugs. CDR3: CSAPDRDHSNQPQHL. The CDR3 bases are TGCAGTGCCCCGGACAGGGATCATAGCAATCAGCCCCAGCATCTT.